These 28 T cell receptor beta chains share one sample of origin, sequenced in a study of cytomegalovirus exposure and HLA in healthy donors. PCR involved 60 Vbeta and 13 Jbeta primers. The protocol was immunoSEQ multiplex PCR, while the TCRdb copy is restricted to in-frame clones and leaves out a portion. The table includes about 65,000 clones, around 77% detected once. The material sequenced was PBMCs. The receptors derive from a woman in her twenties or thirties in good health and CMV-seronegative.

This chain links TRBV6-5 with TRBJ2-2; the match to TRBD2 covers 7 bases. The CDR3 runs 16 residues. Germline V gives CDR1 MNHEY, CDR2 SVGAGI. V lost 1 base and J lost 2; bases outside the gene matches: 4. The CDR3 sequence is CASSYWAGVNTGELFF. In DNA form, the CDR3 reads TGTGCCAGCAGTTACTGGGCGGGAGTAAACACCGGGGAGCTGTTTTTT.

The chain links TRBV7-9 to TRBJ1-2; TRBD1 is a possible D gene (6 bases). V shed 5 bases and J shed 8 bases, with 15 bases lying between them. The CDR3 is 13 residues long. Germline assignment: CDR1 SEHNR and CDR2 FQNEAQ (reference sequence). The CDR3 is CASSPRTADGYTF. CDR3 bases: TGTGCCAGCAGCCCCCGGACAGCGGACGGCTACACCTTC.

This clone was recorded only once. J is TRBJ2-7 and V is TRBV25-1; possibly TRBD2 for D (6 bases). Per germline, CDR1 MGHDK and CDR2 SYGVNS. The CDR3 is 13 residues long. With 4 bases removed from V and 6 bases from J, the gap between germline ends came to 13 bases. The CDR3 coding sequence is TGTGCCAGCAGTGCCGGGACTCTAGGCGAGCAGTACTTC. Its translation is CASSAGTLGEQYF.

This rearrangement joins TRBV6-5 to TRBJ1-3; 8 bases match TRBD1. This CDR3 has 16 amino acids. CDR1 is MNHEY and CDR2 is SVGAGI in the germline V gene. With V trimmed by 0 bases and J by 8 bases, 9 bases remained unmatched. This CDR3 reads CASSYSFAGGADTIYF. The CDR3 DNA follows: TGTGCCAGCAGTTACTCGTTTGCAGGGGGCGCAGACACCATATATTTT.

This chain connects TRBV30 to TRBJ2-7; D is possibly TRBD2 (5 bases). Looked up from germline, CDR1 is GTSNPN and CDR2 is SVGIG (reference sequence). The V and J ends lost 4 bases and 4 bases respectively, with 17 bases between them. The CDR3 totals 14 residues. CDR3 sequence (DNA): TGTGCCTGGACGAATCCCCCCGGGGAGTACGAGCAGTACTTC. Protein: CAWTNPPGEYEQYF.

The rearrangement links TRBV20-1 to TRBJ1-1; weak D call: TRBD1 (6 bases). The CDR3 sequence is 11 residues long. Germline-derived CDR1 and CDR2 are DFQATT and SNEGSKA (reference sequence). Trimming took off 1 base at V and 8 bases at J, with 8 bases between the two ends. CDR3 loop: CSARGTGEAFF. The DNA for the CDR3 is TGCAGTGCTAGAGGTACAGGGGAAGCTTTCTTT.

This rearrangement joins TRBV5-4 to TRBJ1-2, with D perhaps matching TRBD1 (6 bases). Between the trimmed V and J ends, which lost 4 bases and 1 base, there was a span of 14 bases. The CDR3 totals 15 residues. CDR1 SGHNT and CDR2 YYREEE come from the germline V gene (reference sequence). The CDR3 region has the DNA TGTGCCAGCAGCACCACAGGGAGCGGTAACTATGGCTACACCTTC. This gives the protein CASSTTGSGNYGYTF.

This clone was counted only a few times. This chain joins TRBV11-2 and TRBJ2-7; perhaps TRBD2 as D (6 bases). Trimming removed 6 bases from V and 0 bases from J, with 18 bases in between. CDR1 is SGHAT, CDR2 FQNNGV, per germline. This CDR3 contains 16 residues. The CDR3 sequence is CASSLAGGYSSYEQYF. The CDR3 coding sequence is TGTGCCAGCAGTTTGGCAGGAGGGTATAGCTCCTACGAGCAGTACTTC.

The genes are TRBV28 and TRBJ1-6; 12 bases map to TRBD1. Germline V gene lookup returns CDR1 MDHEN and CDR2 SYDVKM. The V segment lost 6 bases and the J segment 7 bases; nucleotides outside the gene matches: 4. CDR3 size: 15 residues. The CDR3 region is CASSPGTGGNSPLHF. In DNA form, the CDR3 reads TGTGCCAGCAGCCCCGGGACAGGGGGCAATTCACCCCTCCACTTT. The full variable domain, its missing parts supplied by reference TRBV28 and TRBJ1-6, is DVKVTQSSRYLVKRTGEKVFLECVQDMDHENMFWYRQDPGLGLRLIYFSYDVKMKEKGDIPEGYSVSREKKERFSLILESASTNQTSMYLCASSPGTGGNSPLHFGNGTRLTVT.

The chain is built from TRBV5-8 and TRBJ2-1, with 11 bases matching TRBD2. The ends lost 3 bases at V and 5 bases at J; junction bases unmatched: 7. CDR1 is SGHTS, CDR2 YDEGEE, per germline. The CDR3 sequence is 16 residues long. CDR3 sequence (DNA): TGTGCCAGCAGCTCCGGTATACTAGCGGGGGACAATGAGCAGTTCTTC. Its protein product is CASSSGILAGDNEQFF. Complete variable domain (other parts from reference TRBV5-8 and TRBJ2-1): EAGVTQSPTHLIKTRGQQATLRCSPISGHTSVYWYQQALGLGLQFLLWYDEGEERNRGNFPPRFSGRQFPNYSSELNVNALELEDSALYLCASSSGILAGDNEQFFGPGTRLTVL.

V is TRBV7-2 and J is TRBJ1-5; 8 nucleotides agree with TRBD1. The trim removed 3 bases at V and 2 bases at J, leaving 12 bases unmatched. Germline V gene sequence: CDR1 SGHTA, CDR2 FQGNSA. CDR3 length: 18 amino acids. The CDR3 spells CASSFQGAAALGNQPQHF. Written as DNA, the CDR3 is TGTGCCAGCAGCTTCCAGGGGGCGGCGGCTTTGGGCAATCAGCCCCAGCATTTT.

The CDR3 loop is CASSSDTNSNQPQHF. The CDR3, as DNA: TGTGCCAGCAGTTCGGACACCAATAGCAATCAGCCCCAGCATTTT. The chain links TRBV6-5 to TRBJ1-5, with D possibly TRBD1 on 5 matching bases. This CDR3 is 15 amino acids long. The V end lost 4 bases, the J end lost 0 bases, and 10 bases lay between the germline ends. Germline V gene lookup returns CDR1 MNHEY and CDR2 SVGAGI.

A single count supports this clone. The rearrangement uses TRBV10-1 and TRBJ2-5; TRBD2 agrees at 10 bases. Germline trimming cut 5 bases from V and 5 bases from J; bases unmatched to any gene: 14. The CDR3 covers 17 residues. CDR1 WNHNN and CDR2 SYGVQD come from the germline V gene (reference sequence). The DNA of the CDR3 is TGCGCCAGCAGTAAGGGAGCGACTAGCGGGTTTGATGAGACCCAGTACTTC. Translation gives CASSKGATSGFDETQYF.

CDR3 region: CASGDYNEQYF. For the CDR3, the DNA is TGTGCCAGCGGGGACTACAACGAGCAGTACTTC. This rearrangement joins TRBV2 to TRBJ2-7, with TRBD2 matching over 7 bases. This CDR3 comprises 11 residues. V shed 8 bases, J shed 5 bases, and the junction held 3 bases outside the gene matches. Per the germline V gene, CDR1 is SNHLY and CDR2 is FYNNEI.

The rearrangement joins TRBV6-5 to TRBJ2-1, with D perhaps TRBD1 (5 bases). From germline, CDR1 is MNHEY and CDR2 SVGAGI. V lost 3 bases and J lost 7, with 13 bases in between. CDR3 size: 14 residues. CDR3 region: CASSYGPRANEQFF. The CDR3 bases are TGTGCCAGCAGTTATGGGCCCAGGGCTAATGAGCAGTTCTTC.

J is TRBJ1-5 and V is TRBV30; 9 bases are a match to TRBD1. CDR3 length equals 17 residues. V lost 4 bases and J lost 0; bases outside the gene matches: 10. CDR1 GTSNPN and CDR2 SVGIG come from the germline V gene (reference sequence). CDR3 nucleotide sequence: TGTGCCTGGAAAGCCCCCGGGACAGGGTATAGCAATCAGCCCCAGCATTTT. Translating gives CAWKAPGTGYSNQPQHF.

This chain's CDR3 is CASSLDLKRGEETQYF. The CDR3 DNA reads TGTGCCAGCAGCTTAGATTTGAAGCGGGGGGAAGAGACCCAGTACTTC. This chain uses TRBV7-2 with TRBJ2-5, with TRBD2 matching over 9 bases. Germline CDR1 SGHTA, CDR2 FQGNSA. After removal of 1 base from V and 3 bases from J, the junction contained 6 bases not matched to a gene. This CDR3 is 16 amino acids long.

This sequence joins TRBV6-5 and TRBJ1-2; 7 bases fit TRBD1. The CDR3 spans 15 residues. The germline V gene encodes CDR1 MNHEY and CDR2 SVGAGI. V lost 6 bases to trimming and J lost 8 bases; unmatched junction nucleotides: 15. The CDR3 sequence is CASRPDRATWGGYTF. In nucleotides, the CDR3 is TGTGCCAGCAGACCCGACAGGGCCACTTGGGGCGGCTACACCTTC.

The gene calls are TRBV5-1 and TRBJ1-4; D remains unclear. The CDR3 is made up of 15 amino acids. Trimming took 4 bases from V and 7 from J, leaving 17 bases between them. The germline CDR1 and CDR2 sequences are SGHRS and YFSETQ. The CDR3 DNA is TGCGCCAGCAGCCGCCAACGCCTACGGGGTGAAAAACTGTTTTTT. It yields the protein CASSRQRLRGEKLFF.

This clone was found a few times. The rearrangement uses TRBV10-3 and TRBJ2-6, with D perhaps matching TRBD1 (6 bases). CDR1 and CDR2 from the germline V gene are ENHRY and SYGVKD. This CDR3 comprises 15 residues. Trimming took off 10 bases at V and 4 bases at J, with 17 bases between the two ends. CDR3 nucleotide sequence: TGTGCCAGCAGACTGGGGGCGGTAGGGGCCAACGTCCTGACTTTC. It codes for CASRLGAVGANVLTF.

The rearrangement joins TRBV18 to TRBJ1-2; 7 nucleotides match TRBD1. The ends lost 2 bases at V and 4 bases at J; junction bases unmatched: 4. Germline V gene sequence: CDR1 KGHSH, CDR2 LQKENI. This CDR3 region has 14 residues. The CDR3 reads CASSPTGEVYGYTF. The CDR3 bases are TGTGCCAGCTCACCAACAGGGGAGGTCTATGGCTACACCTTC. The full variable domain, its missing parts supplied by reference TRBV18 and TRBJ1-2, is NAGVMQNPRHLVRRRGQEARLRCSPMKGHSHVYWYRQLPEEGLKFMVYLQKENIIDESGMPKERFSAEFPKEGPSILRIQQVVRGDSAAYFCASSPTGEVYGYTFGSGTRLTVV.

This sequence joins TRBV15 and TRBJ2-7; 9 bases match TRBD2. Germline CDR1 LNHNV, CDR2 YYDKDF (reference sequence). This CDR3 region has 14 residues. V shed 4 bases and J 1 base; nucleotides not matched to a gene: 2. As DNA, the CDR3 is TGTGCCACCAGCACACTAGCGGGTTCCTACGAGCAGTACTTC. This gives the protein CATSTLAGSYEQYF.

The gene calls are TRBV7-9 and TRBJ1-4; D gene ambiguous. Deletions cut 5 bases from V and 7 bases from J, with 11 bases between. The CDR3 loop spans 13 amino acids. The germline CDR1 and CDR2 sequences are SEHNR and FQNEAQ (reference sequence). CDR3 in amino acids: CASSPGLSEKLFF. CDR3 coding DNA: TGTGCCAGCAGCCCCGGACTCAGTGAAAAACTGTTTTTT.

The rearrangement uses TRBV9 and TRBJ1-1; D not certain. Trimming left V 4 bases short and J 1 base short, with 11 bases between. CDR3 length: 14 amino acids. Per the germline V gene, CDR1 is SGDLS and CDR2 is YYNGEE. The CDR3 DNA sequence: TGTGCCAGCAGCTCTCGTCCAGGGAACACTGAAGCTTTCTTT. Its protein is CASSSRPGNTEAFF.

The genes are TRBV7-9 and TRBJ2-5; weak D call: TRBD1 (6 bases). Germline V lookup: CDR1 SEHNR, CDR2 FQNEAQ (reference sequence). The CDR3 has 14 amino acids. Between the trimmed V and J ends, which lost 6 bases and 6 bases, there was a span of 17 bases. CDR3 region: CASRDWAGEKTQYF. CDR3 nucleotides: TGTGCCAGCAGAGATTGGGCAGGGGAAAAGACCCAGTACTTC.

The V and J genes are TRBV6-5 and TRBJ1-2, with D perhaps matching TRBD1 (5 bases). Germline CDR1 reads MNHEY; CDR2 reads SVGAGI. The germline V and J ends were trimmed by 2 bases and 1 base, with 8 bases remaining between them. This CDR3 has 14 amino acids. DNA for the CDR3: TGTGCCAGCAGTTACAGGCAGGGTAACTATGGCTACACCTTC. Amino acid sequence: CASSYRQGNYGYTF.

The chain couples TRBV6-5 to TRBJ2-3; 8 bases are shared with TRBD2. V shed 2 bases and J 1 base; nucleotides not matched to a gene: 5. This CDR3 is 16 amino acids long. The germline CDR1 and CDR2 sequences are MNHEY and SVGAGI. The CDR3 region has the DNA TGTGCCAGCAGTTACATTAGCGGGGAGGGCACAGATACGCAGTATTTT. Protein sequence: CASSYISGEGTDTQYF.

The rearrangement links TRBV4-1 to TRBJ2-7, with a tentative D call TRBD2 (6 bases). The CDR3 loop spans 14 amino acids. Germline CDR1 is MGHRA and CDR2 is YSYEKL. V lost 4 bases and J lost 4, with 14 bases in between. The CDR3 loop is CASSPPGGGYEQYF. In nucleotides, the CDR3 is TGCGCCAGCAGCCCTCCCGGGGGTGGGTACGAGCAGTACTTC.